These 4 T cell receptor beta chains came from one sample sequenced in a study of blood T cell repertoires in COVID-19. Sequencing was performed with immunoSEQ multiplex PCR; in TCRdb, only in-frame clones are kept and a portion is missing. The sample has 300,000 to 400,000 clones, roughly 84% seen once. Input material: peripheral blood. All receptors come from a man in his fifties or sixties with active or convalescent COVID-19.

This chain links TRBV5-1 with TRBJ2-3; 7 bases are a match to TRBD1. Germline CDR1 is SGHRS and CDR2 is YFSETQ. The length of the CDR3 is 15 residues. V was pared by 1 base and J by 1 base, with 3 bases of the junction left unmatched. The CDR3 reads CASSLRGTGTDTQYF. The CDR3 DNA reads TGCGCCAGCAGCTTGCGAGGGACAGGCACAGATACGCAGTATTTT.

V and J are TRBV2 and TRBJ1-1; 8 bases are a match to TRBD1. This CDR3 is 14 amino acids long. In germline, CDR1 is SNHLY, CDR2 FYNNEI. V shed 5 bases and J 6 bases; nucleotides not matched to a gene: 8. The CDR3 DNA follows: TGTGCCAGCAGTTCCCAGGACAGGGCTTCTGAAGCTTTCTTT. It codes for CASSSQDRASEAFF.

The rearrangement joins TRBV10-1 to TRBJ2-1, with 9 nucleotides matching TRBD1. This CDR3 spans 16 amino acids. V shed 6 bases, J shed 5 bases, and the junction held 11 bases outside the gene matches. From germline, CDR1 is WNHNN and CDR2 SYGVQD (reference sequence). CDR3 in DNA: TGCGCCAGCAGACTAGGAGGAGGGACAGGGAACAATGAGCAGTTCTTC. Translating it yields CASRLGGGTGNNEQFF.

The sample holds one count of this clone. The chain combines TRBV4-2 with TRBJ2-1; TRBD2 is a possible D gene (6 bases). V lost 0 bases, J lost 4 bases, and 13 bases lay in between. Germline V gene lookup returns CDR1 LGHNA and CDR2 YNFKEQ. The CDR3 extends over 16 amino acids. CDR3 DNA: TGTGCCAGCAGCCAAGAAATCGGGGGTTCATACAATGAGCAGTTCTTC. Its protein product is CASSQEIGGSYNEQFF.